These T cell receptor beta chains were read from a single sample in a study of cytomegalovirus exposure and HLA in healthy donors. TCRdb's table, derived via immunoSEQ multiplex PCR, lists solely in-frame clones and lacks some. The sample holds some 130,000 clones, 82% seen once. The sample comprised PBMCs. The receptors derive from a male donor in good health and CMV-seropositive. Each CDR3 is given with its conserved first and last residue. The order of the fields is clone size, V gene, D gene, J gene, CDR3 DNA, CDR3 protein. D genes are given only for firm matches. The size of a clone is reported for some rows only, either as once, few or many, or as a class for expanded clones.

clone_size: -; v_call: TRBV27; d_call: -; j_call: TRBJ1-1; cdr3_nt: TGTGCCAGCAGTTCCCTTGGCTGGAACACTGAAGCTTTCTTT; cdr3_aa: CASSSLGWNTEAFF
clone_size: -; v_call: TRBV7-2; d_call: TRBD2; j_call: TRBJ2-3; cdr3_nt: TGTGCCAGCAGCTTAGCTGTCGCGGGAGGGATTACAGATACGCAGTATTTT; cdr3_aa: CASSLAVAGGITDTQYF
clone_size: -; v_call: TRBV11-2; d_call: TRBD1; j_call: TRBJ1-4; cdr3_nt: TGTGCCAGCAGCTCCCACAGGGGAGGTAATGAAAAACTGTTTTTT; cdr3_aa: CASSSHRGGNEKLFF
clone_size: -; v_call: TRBV29-1; d_call: -; j_call: TRBJ2-3; cdr3_nt: TGCAGCGTTGCCCAGGAGGGGGGGGACTTCACAGATACGCAGTATTTT; cdr3_aa: CSVAQEGGDFTDTQYF
clone_size: -; v_call: TRBV7-2; d_call: -; j_call: TRBJ2-1; cdr3_nt: TGTGCCAGCAGCCCTGGTGGGGGCCAGCTGCACAATGAGCAGTTCTTC; cdr3_aa: CASSPGGGQLHNEQFF
clone_size: -; v_call: TRBV7-2; d_call: TRBD2; j_call: TRBJ2-4; cdr3_nt: TGTGCCAGCAGTCCTTCGCCGGGACTAGCTGGCCAGTACTTC; cdr3_aa: CASSPSPGLAGQYF
clone_size: -; v_call: TRBV2; d_call: -; j_call: TRBJ2-1; cdr3_nt: TGTGCCAGCAAGAGGCTAGCCCCCAATGAGCAGTTCTTC; cdr3_aa: CASKRLAPNEQFF
clone_size: few; v_call: TRBV6-5; d_call: -; j_call: TRBJ2-7; cdr3_nt: TGTGCCAGCAGTTACTTCGGGGATCAATACGAGCAGTACTTC; cdr3_aa: CASSYFGDQYEQYF
clone_size: -; v_call: TRBV28; d_call: -; j_call: TRBJ1-2; cdr3_nt: TGTGCCAGCAGTCCCCCGGGAAACTATGGCTACACCTTC; cdr3_aa: CASSPPGNYGYTF
clone_size: -; v_call: TRBV6-5; d_call: TRBD2; j_call: TRBJ2-3; cdr3_nt: TGTGCCAGCAGTCAAGTAGCGGGAGTTACAGATACGCAGTATTTT; cdr3_aa: CASSQVAGVTDTQYF
clone_size: -; v_call: TRBV19; d_call: TRBD1; j_call: TRBJ1-1; cdr3_nt: TGTGCCAGCAGTCGGGACAGGGGTTATGCGGGCACTGAAGCTTTCTTT; cdr3_aa: CASSRDRGYAGTEAFF
clone_size: -; v_call: TRBV2; d_call: TRBD2; j_call: TRBJ2-7; cdr3_nt: TGTGCCAGCAATGGGGGACTAGCGGTACGCGTCTCCTACGAGCAGTACTTC; cdr3_aa: CASNGGLAVRVSYEQYF
clone_size: -; v_call: TRBV10-2; d_call: TRBD1; j_call: TRBJ1-6; cdr3_nt: TGCGCCAGCAGCGCCTCGACAGGGAATAATTCACCCCTCCACTTT; cdr3_aa: CASSASTGNNSPLHF
clone_size: -; v_call: TRBV11-3; d_call: TRBD1; j_call: TRBJ2-5; cdr3_nt: TGTGCCAGCAGTTCCCCGGGACAGGGGATCGAGACCCAGTACTTC; cdr3_aa: CASSSPGQGIETQYF
clone_size: -; v_call: TRBV29-1; d_call: TRBD1; j_call: TRBJ2-1; cdr3_nt: TGCAGCGTTGAATGGGGGACAGGGAGGGGTCGGACACTGAGGACAGAGCGGTTCTTC; cdr3_aa: CSVEWGTGRGRTLRTERFF
clone_size: few; v_call: TRBV5-1; d_call: -; j_call: TRBJ2-7; cdr3_nt: TGCGCCAGCAGCCGCACGGGCAGGGAATCCAACGAGCAGTACTTC; cdr3_aa: CASSRTGRESNEQYF
clone_size: -; v_call: TRBV18; d_call: -; j_call: TRBJ2-3; cdr3_nt: TGTGCCAGCTCAGGCAGCACAGATACGCAGTATTTT; cdr3_aa: CASSGSTDTQYF
clone_size: -; v_call: TRBV18; d_call: -; j_call: TRBJ1-1; cdr3_nt: TGTGCCAGCTCACCGGGTATAACAGGCGAAGCTTTCTTT; cdr3_aa: CASSPGITGEAFF
clone_size: few; v_call: TRBV19; d_call: TRBD1; j_call: TRBJ1-2; cdr3_nt: TGTGCCAGTAGTCTTACCCTTTCGACAGGGTACGGCTACACCTTC; cdr3_aa: CASSLTLSTGYGYTF
clone_size: -; v_call: TRBV10-3; d_call: -; j_call: TRBJ2-1; cdr3_nt: TGTGCCATCCGGGTAAACAATGAGCAGTTCTTC; cdr3_aa: CAIRVNNEQFF
clone_size: -; v_call: TRBV30; d_call: -; j_call: TRBJ2-3; cdr3_nt: TGTGCCTGGAGTCAAAGGGGTGGACATCCCTCGCAGTATTTT; cdr3_aa: CAWSQRGGHPSQYF
clone_size: -; v_call: TRBV29-1; d_call: -; j_call: TRBJ2-7; cdr3_nt: TGCAGCGTTGAGGACTCTCCTAGCTCCTACGAGCAGTACTTC; cdr3_aa: CSVEDSPSSYEQYF
clone_size: -; v_call: TRBV18; d_call: -; j_call: TRBJ2-1; cdr3_nt: TGTGCCAGCTCACAAGACGGGAGTTTGGATGAGCAGTTCTTC; cdr3_aa: CASSQDGSLDEQFF
clone_size: -; v_call: TRBV4-2; d_call: -; j_call: TRBJ1-4; cdr3_nt: TGTGCCAGCAGCCAAGATCCGGAGGGTCGGCCTAATGAAAAACTGTTTTTT; cdr3_aa: CASSQDPEGRPNEKLFF
clone_size: -; v_call: TRBV27; d_call: -; j_call: TRBJ1-2; cdr3_nt: TGTGCCAGCAGTTATGATGGTCGGGGTGGCTACACCTTC; cdr3_aa: CASSYDGRGGYTF
clone_size: -; v_call: TRBV10-3; d_call: -; j_call: TRBJ2-1; cdr3_nt: TGTGCCATCAGTGACAGCTACAATGAGCAGTTCTTC; cdr3_aa: CAISDSYNEQFF
clone_size: -; v_call: TRBV4-3; d_call: -; j_call: TRBJ2-1; cdr3_nt: TGCGCCAGCAGCCAAGATTGGCGGGATGTTCCGGAGAATGAGCAGTTCTTC; cdr3_aa: CASSQDWRDVPENEQFF
clone_size: -; v_call: TRBV4-2; d_call: -; j_call: TRBJ2-5; cdr3_nt: TGTGCCAGCAGCCAAGATAACAGTCAAGAGACCCAGTACTTC; cdr3_aa: CASSQDNSQETQYF
clone_size: few; v_call: TRBV18; d_call: TRBD2; j_call: TRBJ2-7; cdr3_nt: TGTGCCAGCTCACCTAAATCCCGACTAGCGGGTCGCTACGAGCAGTACTTC; cdr3_aa: CASSPKSRLAGRYEQYF
clone_size: -; v_call: TRBV5-6; d_call: -; j_call: TRBJ2-5; cdr3_nt: TGTGCCAGCAGCCGGAGGGGGGGACAACAGGAGACCCAGTACTTC; cdr3_aa: CASSRRGGQQETQYF
clone_size: -; v_call: TRBV7-8; d_call: TRBD1; j_call: TRBJ2-4; cdr3_nt: TGTGCCAGCAGCTCGGGACAGGGGGACATTCAGTACTTC; cdr3_aa: CASSSGQGDIQYF
clone_size: -; v_call: TRBV6-1; d_call: TRBD1; j_call: TRBJ2-5; cdr3_nt: TGTGCCAGCATCTCTTACAGGGGACAAGAGACCCAGTACTTC; cdr3_aa: CASISYRGQETQYF
clone_size: -; v_call: TRBV5-1; d_call: TRBD1; j_call: TRBJ2-7; cdr3_nt: TGCGCCAGCAGCTTGGGGACAGGGGTGACCTACGAGCAGTACTTC; cdr3_aa: CASSLGTGVTYEQYF
clone_size: -; v_call: TRBV9; d_call: TRBD2; j_call: TRBJ2-1; cdr3_nt: TGTGCCAGCAGCGTAGCTTATGGTGAACTAGCGGCCACCAATGAGCAGTTCTTC; cdr3_aa: CASSVAYGELAATNEQFF
clone_size: -; v_call: TRBV15; d_call: -; j_call: TRBJ2-1; cdr3_nt: TGTGCCACCAGCCCTCGAGCGGCGGAGACTTTCAATGAGCAGTTCTTC; cdr3_aa: CATSPRAAETFNEQFF
clone_size: few; v_call: TRBV6-5; d_call: TRBD1; j_call: TRBJ2-7; cdr3_nt: TGTGCCAGCACAGGGGGCTTCGAGCAGTACTTC; cdr3_aa: CASTGGFEQYF
clone_size: -; v_call: TRBV6-1; d_call: -; j_call: TRBJ1-5; cdr3_nt: TGTGCCAGCAGTCGACTGGAAAATCAGCCCCAGCATTTT; cdr3_aa: CASSRLENQPQHF